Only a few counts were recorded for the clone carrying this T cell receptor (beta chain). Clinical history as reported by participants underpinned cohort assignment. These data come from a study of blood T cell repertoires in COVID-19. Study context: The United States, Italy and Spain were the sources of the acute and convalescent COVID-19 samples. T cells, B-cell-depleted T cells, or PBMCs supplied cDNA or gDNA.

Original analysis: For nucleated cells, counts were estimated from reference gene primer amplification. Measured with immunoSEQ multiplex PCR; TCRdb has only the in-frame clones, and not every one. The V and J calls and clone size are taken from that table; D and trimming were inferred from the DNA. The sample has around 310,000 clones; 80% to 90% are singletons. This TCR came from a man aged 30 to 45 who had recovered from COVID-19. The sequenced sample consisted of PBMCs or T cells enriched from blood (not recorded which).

This CDR3 reads CASRRGQTNTEAFF. CDR3 coding DNA: TGCGCCAGCAGGAGGGGACAGACGAACACTGAAGCTTTCTTT. V usage is TRBV5-1 and J usage is TRBJ1-1, with 7 nucleotides matching TRBD1. This CDR3 has 14 amino acids. With 5 bases clipped from V and 1 base from J, the junction kept 5 bases outside the gene matches. Germline V gene lookup returns CDR1 SGHRS and CDR2 YFSETQ.